The 10 T cell receptor beta chains below were found in one sample sequenced in a study of shared clonotypes between healthy human individuals. CD8 cells classed as naive were CD45RO-negative and positively selected for CCR7, excluding terminally differentiated effector memory CD45RA+ cells. Clones were sequenced by immunoSEQ multiplex PCR, and TCRdb holds only the in-frame ones, with some missing. The sample carries about 2.1 million clones, 85% to 95% recorded once. The sequenced sample was naive CD8+ T cells from PBMCs. The receptor set was obtained from a man aged 18 to 30 in good health. Some clones in this sample may be carry-over from other donors' samples.

The chain combines TRBV6-1 with TRBJ1-5, with a possible D match to TRBD1 (6 bases). Trimming removed 7 bases at V and 3 bases at J, with 16 bases between. Germline V gives CDR1 MNHNS, CDR2 SASEGT. This CDR3 is 15 amino acids long. The CDR3 spells CASTALTGYNQPQHF. The CDR3 nucleotides are TGTGCCAGCACTGCCCTAACAGGGTACAATCAGCCCCAGCATTTT.

The chain has TRBV25-1 and TRBJ2-7; D is undetermined. The CDR3 sequence is 14 residues long. Germline V gene sequence: CDR1 MGHDK, CDR2 SYGVNS. Between the trimmed V and J ends, which lost 2 bases and 2 bases, there was a span of 10 bases. The CDR3 sequence is CASSERLSPYEQYF. The CDR3 nucleotides read TGTGCCAGCAGTGAAAGACTCAGCCCCTACGAGCAGTACTTC.

The chain recombines TRBV28 with TRBJ2-7; 12 bases align to TRBD2. J lost 7 bases, V lost 7 bases, and 11 bases had no gene match. Germline values: CDR1 MDHEN, CDR2 SYDVKM. The CDR3 covers 15 residues. The CDR3 coding sequence is TGTGCCAGCAAGTGGCTAGCGGGAGGGCCGAGGGAGCAGTACTTC. This sequence encodes CASKWLAGGPREQYF.

The J gene is TRBJ2-3, the V gene TRBV7-9; TRBD1 matches at 9 bases. After removal of 5 bases from V and 2 bases from J, the junction contained 8 bases not matched to a gene. This CDR3 spans 16 amino acids. From germline, CDR1 is SEHNR and CDR2 FQNEAQ (reference sequence). In DNA, the CDR3 is TGTGCCAGCAGCGGAACGACAGGGGGAACCACAGATACGCAGTATTTT. Translated, it gives CASSGTTGGTTDTQYF.

The J gene is TRBJ2-3, the V gene TRBV28; D tentatively fits TRBD1 or TRBD2 (5 bases each). Germline loops: CDR1 MDHEN, CDR2 SYDVKM. Trimming pared 8 bases from V and 0 bases from J, leaving 18 bases between. The CDR3 is 16 residues long. CDR3 nucleotide sequence: TGTGCCAGCTCCTCCGTCAGGGACGTCAGCACAGATACGCAGTATTTT. Translating gives CASSSVRDVSTDTQYF.

The chain combines TRBV6-5 with TRBJ1-5, with D perhaps matching TRBD1 (5 bases). V was pared by 7 bases and J by 12 bases, with 19 bases between. CDR1 is MNHEY and CDR2 is SVGAGI in the germline V gene. The CDR3 contains 13 residues. CDR3 DNA sequence: TGTGCCAGCACTAACACAGGTCTCCAGGTCCAGCATTTT. Translated, it gives CASTNTGLQVQHF.

The genes are TRBV7-9 and TRBJ1-2, with D maybe TRBD1 (5 bases). The CDR3 length is 12 residues. Trimming took 1 base from V and 7 from J, leaving 7 bases between them. CDR1 and CDR2 (germline): SEHNR, FQNEAQ (reference sequence). CDR3 DNA: TGTGCCAGCAGCTTAGGTCAGGGTGGCTACACCTTC. This translates into CASSLGQGGYTF.

The chain has TRBV6-1 and TRBJ1-5; no reliable D call. CDR3 length equals 14 residues. V lost 6 bases, J lost 5 bases, and 14 bases lay in between. Germline assignment: CDR1 MNHNS and CDR2 SASEGT. DNA of the CDR3: TGTGCCAGCAGATTGGACGGCAGGTATCAGCCCCAGCATTTT. Translated, it gives CASRLDGRYQPQHF.

V and J are TRBV7-2 and TRBJ2-7, with 7 nucleotides matching TRBD2. Germline CDR1 is SGHTA and CDR2 is FQGNSA. V was pared by 4 bases and J by 0 bases, with 9 bases of the junction left unmatched. CDR3 size: 16 residues. The CDR3 nucleotides are TGTGCCAGCAGCTCCGGGAGGCACTTCTTCTCCTACGAGCAGTACTTC. Its translation is CASSSGRHFFSYEQYF.

V and J are TRBV7-8 and TRBJ2-7; 8 bases map to TRBD2. The CDR3 contains 16 residues. The germline V gene encodes CDR1 SGHVS and CDR2 FQNEAQ. Trimming cost V 5 bases and J 2 bases; bases outside gene matches: 11. In DNA form, the CDR3 reads TGTGCCAGCAGCCAAGAGGTAGCGGGACCTGCCTACGAGCAGTACTTC. Its translation is CASSQEVAGPAYEQYF.